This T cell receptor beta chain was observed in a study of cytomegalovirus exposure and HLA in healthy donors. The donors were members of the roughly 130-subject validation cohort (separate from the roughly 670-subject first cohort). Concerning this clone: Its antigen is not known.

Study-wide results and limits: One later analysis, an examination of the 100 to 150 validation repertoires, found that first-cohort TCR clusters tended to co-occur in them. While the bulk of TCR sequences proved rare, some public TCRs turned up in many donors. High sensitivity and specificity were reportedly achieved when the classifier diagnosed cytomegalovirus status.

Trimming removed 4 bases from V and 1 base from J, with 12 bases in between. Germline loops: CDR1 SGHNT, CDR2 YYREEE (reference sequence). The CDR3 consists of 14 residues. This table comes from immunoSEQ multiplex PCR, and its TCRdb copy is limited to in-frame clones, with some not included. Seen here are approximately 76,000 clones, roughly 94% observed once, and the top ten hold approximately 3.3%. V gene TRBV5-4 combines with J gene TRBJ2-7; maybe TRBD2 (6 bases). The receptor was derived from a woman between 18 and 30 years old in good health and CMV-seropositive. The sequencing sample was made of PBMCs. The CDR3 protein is CASSRRGRSYEQYF. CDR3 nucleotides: TGTGCCAGCAGCCGGAGGGGCAGGTCCTACGAGCAGTACTTC.